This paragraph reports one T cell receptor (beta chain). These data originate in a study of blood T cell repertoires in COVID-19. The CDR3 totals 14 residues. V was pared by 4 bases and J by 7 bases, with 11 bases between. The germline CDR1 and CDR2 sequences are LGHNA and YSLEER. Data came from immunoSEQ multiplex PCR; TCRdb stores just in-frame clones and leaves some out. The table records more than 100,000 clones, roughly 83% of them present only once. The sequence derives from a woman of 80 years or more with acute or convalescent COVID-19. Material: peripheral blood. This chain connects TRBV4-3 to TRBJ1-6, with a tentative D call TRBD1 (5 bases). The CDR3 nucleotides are TGCGCCAGCAGCCGCGGGGGGAACAATTCACCCCTCCACTTT. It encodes CASSRGGNNSPLHF.